This T cell receptor (beta chain) is drawn from a study of T cell responses to AZD1222 COVID-19 vaccine (dated by TCRdb to the early 2020s). Background on the whole study: AZD1222 recipients whose second dose came at about 4 weeks and those whose second dose came at about 12 weeks were combined into one group, since spike-specific TCR depth and breadth did not differ between the two schedules. Enrollment into the trials was organized by age into subgroups of 18-55, 56-69 and 70-plus years, and those subgroups contained approximately 160, 26 and 62 TCR-sequenced participants, respectively. A total of under 250 trial participants underwent TCR sequencing, of whom 207 had received two doses of AZD1222 and 26 had received two doses of the MenACWY control vaccine. On the study overall, not on this receptor specifically: Reportedly, close to half of the unique spike-specific TCRs recognized epitopes lying outside the regions that are mutated in the B.1.351 and B.1.1.7 variants. After two AZD1222 doses, both the breadth and the depth of spike-specific TCRs were significantly higher than at day 0 and than in MenACWY recipients. No day 14 peak-response samples were available, so repertoires were characterized only after the peak T cell response. Participants were mostly white British and included more females than males, and it was suggested by the authors that clonal diversity may have been underestimated. The whole spike protein was spanned by vaccine-associated CD4 TCRs, and dominant responses were seen in regions 160-218 and 743-854. Conclusions about previously exposed vaccinees were limited because only six AZD1222 recipients were SARS-CoV-2 seropositive at baseline. The 56-69-year group was small, and its depth increase did not reach significance, likely because of low power.

The CDR3 regions of human TCRbeta chains were subjected to immunosequencing. From the authors' description of their analysis: Repertoire TCRs were checked for matches against a reference library of SARS-CoV-2-specific TCRs that had been generated using the MIRA antigen-specificity platform. Breadth meant the fraction of unique TCRs that were SARS-CoV-2-associated, whereas depth meant the fraction of total T cells that were SARS-CoV-2-associated. Using the MIRA data, each spike-specific TCR was mapped to the spike region that the TCR reacts to and placed in a CD4 or CD8 class. Log10-transformed breadth and depth values were compared by one-way ANOVA with Sidak's multiple comparisons tests. The source is immuneACCESS, and TCRdb retained only in-frame sequences with V and J called. Part of the clones is not carried over; for the studies checked, unresolved V genes explain less than half of this, and the remainder is unexplained. The DNA gave D and trimming, while V, J and clone size come from that table. Present in this sample are approximately 120,000 clones, approximately 89% of which were seen just once. Of the sample, roughly 5.4% falls within the top ten clones.

This clone was observed once. No cognate antigen has been identified for it. Qualities for individual bases were not recorded, and no much larger clone is one base off. Read against the paper, the sample's time point label means: baseline before first vaccination. The vaccinee samples were drawn from two UK trials, COV001 and COV002, one of which was a single-blind randomized controlled phase 2/3 trial testing AZD1222 (ChAdOx1 nCoV-19) in healthy adults. Trial participant PBMC samples were collected at day 0 and day 28 after the second dose for TCRbeta chain sequencing. The CDR1 and CDR2 encoded by the germline V gene are ENHRY and SYGVKD. The CDR3 sequence holds 13 residues, the cysteine and phenylalanine included. Only the CDR3 DNA stays, 39 bases, in frame from base 1. V is pared back by 8 bases and J by 5 bases, with 15 bases lying between the germline termini.

This sample comprised peripheral blood, obtained on day 0 of AZD1222 vaccination. The chain couples TRBV10-3 to TRBJ2-5; the D gene is not confidently resolved. This TCR was recovered from an adult in good health. CDR3 sequence: CAIALGSGETQYF. In nucleotide form, the sequence is TGTGCCATCGCCCTGGGGTCTGGCGAGACCCAGTACTTC.